This TCR beta chain was sequenced during a study of shared clonotypes between healthy human individuals. All donors qualified as healthy HIV-negative adults and had experienced no recent acute infections or vaccinations. Study-level points and caveats: Estimated richness was generally greater in naive than memory subsets.

This CDR3 region has 16 residues. V dropped 3 bases and J dropped 3; count of bases not matched to a gene: 3. CDR1 is SGHRS and CDR2 is YFSETQ in the germline V gene. Sequenced by immunoSEQ multiplex PCR; TCRdb stores in-frame clones only, minus some. The repertoire consists of over 850,000 clones, with 75% to 85% occurring once and the leading ten covering 0.61%. Comment on this clone: The antigen is unknown.

The chain couples TRBV5-1 to TRBJ2-2; 12 bases match TRBD2. The receptor was isolated from a young man in good health. Some clones in this sample may be carry-over from other donors' samples. What was sequenced was memory CD4+ T cells from PBMCs. Subset defined: CD45RA-negative fraction. In nucleotides, the CDR3 is TGCGCCAGCAGCTCCCGACTAGCGGGAGACACCGGGGAGCTGTTTTTT. It encodes CASSSRLAGDTGELFF.